This T cell receptor beta chain emerged from a study of identical twins. Overall study results and limits: Out-of-frame alpha sequences shared between twins exhibited an excess of low generation probability. Researchers caution that invariant MAIT and iNKT cells could partly confound zero-insertion analyses.

On this clonotype itself: What it recognizes is unknown.

TCRdb re-called the 5' RACE reads with MiXCR, one entry per CDR3 protein. The sample shows around 670,000 distinct CDR3 sequences, roughly 6.2% of them seen only once. This clonotype originated in a man younger than 30 in good health. Sample: naive T cells sorted from blood.

In DNA, the CDR3 is TGTGCCAGCAGCTCCCCGGGACTAGGGTCCGAGCAGTACTTC. It yields the protein CASSSPGLGSEQYF. The chain links TRBV11-2 to TRBJ2-7; TRBD2 aligns across 8 bases. Germline V lookup: CDR1 SGHAT, CDR2 FQNNGV. V lost 4 bases to trimming and J lost 6 bases; unmatched junction nucleotides: 8. This CDR3 has 14 residues. Variable domain in full (rest from reference TRBV11-2 and TRBJ2-7): EAGVAQSPRYKIIEKRQSVAFWCNPISGHATLYWYQQILGQGPKLLIQFQNNGVVDDSQLPKDRFSAERLKGVDSTLKIQPAKLEDSAVYLCASSSPGLGSEQYFGPGTRLTVT.